This TCR beta chain emerged from a study of regulatory T cells in long-lasting Graves disease. V was clipped by 4 bases and J by 2 bases, with 18 bases between them. This CDR3 spans 15 amino acids. Germline CDR1 is DFQATT and CDR2 is SNEGSKA (reference sequence). Construction of TCR beta libraries relied on iRepertoire HTBI primers and on Arm-PCR targeting CDR3 regions. TCRdb re-analysed the multiplex PCR reads in MiXCR, keeping a single row per CDR3 protein. The profile shows under 400,000 distinct CDR3 sequences, over 15% of them singletons. This clonotype was recorded many times. Its specificity is not known. Time point in this sample: newly diagnosed GD, antithyroid drugs for less than 3 months. From RNA extracted from PBMCs, the TCR library was made. Study results and caveats: Possibly, accuracy suffered from the small sample size.

The same sample was also studied in work on T cells in Graves' hyperthyroidism and ophthalmopathy.

This TCR was sampled from a man aged 35 to 55 with Graves disease. The chain links TRBV20-1 to TRBJ2-7; weak D call: TRBD2 (6 bases). The sample consisted of peripheral blood mononuclear cells (PBMCs), taken at new diagnosis, from a patient treated with antithyroid drugs. The CDR3 here is CSAKTEGGATYEQYF. The CDR3, as DNA: TGCAGTGCTAAGACCGAAGGAGGGGCCACCTACGAGCAGTACTTC.